This T cell receptor (beta chain) emerged from a study of human CD8 memory T cell subsets. Points from the study as a whole: Few clonotypes were shared between stem-like memory and precursor exhausted T cells. What was sequenced in this study was only the T cell receptor beta chains.

A word on this clonotype: Antigen unknown.

UMI-labeled 5' RACE produced the TCR beta libraries. As handled by the study authors: Libraries were built for TCR beta, and each one held between about 2,700 and 20,000 functional CDR3 beta clonotypes. After re-calling the 5' RACE reads, TCRdb lists one entry per CDR3 protein, DNA absent. The V and J calls were determined by TCRdb, not by the authors. The sample data list 9,500 to 12,000 distinct CDR3 sequences. In germline, CDR1 is LNHDA, CDR2 SQIVND (reference sequence). This CDR3 has 14 amino acids. The authors enriched total CD8+ T cells by negative magnetic separation. The receptor was isolated from a human donor in good health. The source material was CD8+ T cells from PBMCs. This chain uses TRBV19 with TRBJ2-7; the D call of TRBD2 rests on TCRdb alone, since no DNA is present to check it. CDR3 in amino acids: CASSTTGLPYEQYF.